Shown below are 9 T cell receptor beta chains from a single sample sequenced in a study of blood T cells in healthy people across ages (dated by TCRdb to the mid-2010s). The library was made by 5' RACE. Sequencing took place on an Illumina HiSeq 2500. A second about 7 to 11 cycle PCR used a sample-barcoded 5' primer and a J-beta primer mix. Starting from the raw public reads, TCRdb applied fastp trimming at Q25, assembled clones with MiXCR and retained in-frame beta chains. CDR3 protein sequences are deduplicated, and each keeps its most common genes and DNA. The sample table lists 1.5 million to 2 million distinct CDR3 sequences, about 32% of them with a count of one. The ten largest clones capture about 11% of the sample. The sequenced material came from blood. The receptor set was obtained from a woman aged 25-40 years in good health.

The J gene is TRBJ1-1, the V gene TRBV20-1, with D unresolved. V was clipped by 1 base and J by 2 bases, with 8 bases between them. The length of the CDR3 is 13 residues. The germline gives CDR1 DFQATT, CDR2 SNEGSKA (reference sequence). CDR3 loop: CSARARANTEAFF. CDR3 sequence (DNA): TGCAGTGCTAGAGCAAGGGCTAACACTGAAGCTTTCTTT.

The chain is built from TRBV2 and TRBJ2-5; 9 bases are shared with TRBD1. The V and J ends lost 3 bases and 13 bases, in that order; junction bases with no gene match: 15. The germline V gene encodes CDR1 SNHLY and CDR2 FYNNEI. The CDR3 has 15 amino acids. The DNA of the CDR3 is TGTGCCAGCAGTGACGGACAGGGGCTTGACTACGAGCGGTACTTC. Residues: CASSDGQGLDYERYF.

Regarding this clonotype: The junction departs from the called germline gene at one end, perhaps through a read error. The rearrangement links TRBV4-2 to TRBJ2-2, with 7 bases matching TRBD2. CDR1 and CDR2 from the germline V gene are LGHNA and YNFKEQ. This CDR3 spans 16 amino acids. The CDR3 protein is CAGSQDGGDHTGELFF. The CDR3 DNA follows: TGTGCCGGCAGCCAAGATGGGGGGGACCACACCGGGGAGCTGTTTTTT.

The V gene is TRBV9, the J gene TRBJ2-4; D unclear. TRBJ2-5 explains the end of the DNA better; the J call may be wrong. The CDR3 consists of 13 residues. Germline V gene sequence: CDR1 SGDLS, CDR2 YYNGEE. The CDR3 here is CASSVAGSQTQYF. CDR3 DNA sequence: TGTGCCAGCAGCGTAGCTGGTAGTCAGACCCAGTACTTC.

V gene TRBV6-5 combines with J gene TRBJ2-1; the D gene could be TRBD1 or TRBD2 (6 bases each). Deletions cut 6 bases from V and 8 bases from J, with 17 bases between. Germline loops: CDR1 MNHEY, CDR2 SVGAGI. The CDR3 runs to 14 residues. CDR3 region: CASSLSGVADEQFF. The CDR3, as DNA: TGTGCCAGCAGCCTATCAGGGGTAGCGGATGAGCAGTTCTTC.

A note on this clonotype: An end of the junction differs from the germline gene, which may be a read error. The rearrangement joins TRBV6-2 or TRBV6-3 to TRBJ2-7, with D maybe TRBD1 (5 bases). CDR1 and CDR2 from the germline V gene are MNHEY and SVGEGT. The CDR3 has 16 residues. CDR3 nucleotide sequence: TGTGCCAACAGTTACTTTTGGGGCCTGGGGTCGGGCGAGCAGTACTTC. This translates into CANSYFWGLGSGEQYF.

V and J are TRBV6-1 and TRBJ2-1; 10 bases are a match to TRBD2. From germline, CDR1 is MNHNS and CDR2 SASEGT. With V trimmed by 5 bases and J by 11 bases, 18 bases remained unmatched. This CDR3 has 17 residues. The CDR3 region is CASSRGRTSGDASKQFF. The CDR3 DNA is TGTGCCAGCAGTCGGGGTCGGACTAGCGGAGATGCTAGTAAGCAGTTCTTC.

The V call is TRBV18, the J call TRBJ2-5; D is uncertain. With 2 bases removed from V and 3 bases from J, the gap between germline ends came to 4 bases. The CDR3 totals 12 residues. The germline gives CDR1 KGHSH, CDR2 LQKENI. CDR3 nucleotide sequence: TGTGCCAGCTCACCAATCAAAGAGACCCAGTACTTC. Encoded protein: CASSPIKETQYF.

This clonotype occurred a few times. The chain uses TRBV2 and TRBJ2-7; D not resolved. This CDR3 contains 13 residues. Trimming took off 3 bases at V and 3 bases at J, with 9 bases between the two ends. Germline assignment: CDR1 SNHLY and CDR2 FYNNEI. The CDR3 DNA reads as TGTGCCAGCAGTGACCCCTACGACTACGAGCAGTACTTC. Amino acids: CASSDPYDYEQYF.